The source of this TCR beta chain is a study of shared clonotypes between healthy human individuals (dated by TCRdb to 2020 to 2022). At the level of the whole study: The cohort comprised a couple of women and a few men aged 18 to 49 years. For each donor, CD4 naive and CD4 memory were each run on three plates, CD8 naive on two plates, and CD8 memory on one plate. To estimate repertoire size and how much clonotypes are shared between individuals, the study performed deep sequencing of blood TCR repertoires from a few healthy adults. To increase sequencing depth and limit assay-specific biases, TCR repertoire library preparation and sequencing were carried out by different laboratories using diverse techniques. Between about 0.9 and 8.9 billion PBMCs per donor were obtained by leukapheresis. The paper as a whole reports these results and caveats: Only blood was sampled, and tissue TCR repertoires likely differ from those in blood. Across a few donors, about 5% of naive CD4, roughly 3.8% of naive CD8, 2.3% of memory CD4, and 0.3% to 0.45% of memory CD8 clonotypes were shared. Estimated clonotype richness was generally larger for naive than for memory subsets. Incomplete sequencing was indicated by rarefaction of sorted-subset datasets, despite the large sequencing depth. The small number of donors limited the genetic and exposure-history diversity represented. Clonotypes shared by all four sorted-subset donors showed higher generation probabilities than non-shared clonotypes. Based on pairwise subsampling, the degree of clonotype sharing among donors was expected to be affected by sequencing depth.

The donors were healthy, HIV-negative adults who had no recently reported acute infections or vaccinations. Only Caucasian adults living in Nashville, Tennessee, USA were represented among the donors. CD4+ T cells were enriched through magnetic negative selection, after which naive cells were positively selected on CD45RA and the remaining negative fraction served as the memory subset. Blood was collected by leukapheresis, and PBMCs were isolated by Ficoll-Histopaque density gradient centrifugation and then cryopreserved in liquid nitrogen vapor phase. Analytical flow cytometry was used to check the purity and quantity of every magnetically sorted T cell population. Each sorted fraction had its genomic DNA isolated and then quantified by UV absorbance on a Nanodrop 2000c. The CDR3 covers 17 residues, taking in both the cysteine and the phenylalanine. Just the 51-base CDR3 DNA is kept, in frame starting at base 1. The germline V gene (reference sequence) specifies LNHDA as CDR1 and SQIVND as CDR2. Unmatched junction bases come to 5, with V trimmed by 3 bases and J by 1 base.

In the case of this clone: The antigen it binds to is not known. No quality values exist for individual bases; no much larger clone is one base distant.

Using the deep immunoSEQ assay, TCR CDR3 regions were amplified from genomic DNA by multiplex PCR. Extracted genomic DNA from each cell subset was distributed evenly across all wells of several immunoSEQ 96-well plates, and each plate was treated as a replicate. For sorted subsets, 200 to 250 ng genomic DNA, equal to 30,000 or so T cell genomes, was loaded into each replicate PCR. The purified libraries were quantified using a Qubit 3.0 fluorometer, sized with a Bioanalyzer 2100, and then quantified again using the KAPA Library Quantification kit. Every immunoSEQ 96-well plate was sequenced on a separate single-read 150-cycle Illumina NextSeq 550 flow cell. The original methods were these. Because only junctional sequences without quality scores were contained in the immunoSEQ output, filtering matching that applied to full-length reads could not be performed. Sequences were annotated with PyIR, a Python wrapper for IgBLAST v1.9, and V/J genes and CDR3 were assigned using IMGT germline references. Reads with weak V/J assignments (E-value above 1e-6), missing CDR3, stop codons, out-of-frame junctions, or ambiguous translated residues were removed. A V3J clonotype was defined by an identical inferred V gene, J gene, and CDR3 amino acid sequence. The percentage overlap between two repertoires was calculated by dividing the number of shared unique clonotypes by the size of the smaller repertoire. RTK rarefaction, the Chao1 estimator, and Recon v2.1 estimates of unobserved clonotypes were used to assess repertoire richness. OLGA was used to compute generation probabilities for all TCRbeta clonotypes that the gDNA method yielded from several donors. TCRdb stores this immuneACCESS table with in-frame sequences only. Part of the clones is absent; in the studies checked, under half of the shortfall reflects unresolved V genes, and no reason is known for the rest. V, J and clone size reflect that table, while D and trimming were determined from the DNA. A total of about 960,000 clones appear in this sample, less than 85% of them only once. Of the sample, roughly 1.5% falls within the top ten clones.

The sequence derives from a young man in good health. The sample consisted of memory CD4+ T cells sorted from blood. The cell subset or site label on this specimen signifies: CD45RA-negative fraction. This chain is built from TRBV19 and TRBJ2-3; TRBD2 matches 12 bases in the middle. The CDR3 loop reads CASSMGRTSGGTDTQYF. The nucleotide sequence is TGTGCCAGTAGTATGGGGCGGACTAGCGGGGGCACAGATACGCAGTATTTT.